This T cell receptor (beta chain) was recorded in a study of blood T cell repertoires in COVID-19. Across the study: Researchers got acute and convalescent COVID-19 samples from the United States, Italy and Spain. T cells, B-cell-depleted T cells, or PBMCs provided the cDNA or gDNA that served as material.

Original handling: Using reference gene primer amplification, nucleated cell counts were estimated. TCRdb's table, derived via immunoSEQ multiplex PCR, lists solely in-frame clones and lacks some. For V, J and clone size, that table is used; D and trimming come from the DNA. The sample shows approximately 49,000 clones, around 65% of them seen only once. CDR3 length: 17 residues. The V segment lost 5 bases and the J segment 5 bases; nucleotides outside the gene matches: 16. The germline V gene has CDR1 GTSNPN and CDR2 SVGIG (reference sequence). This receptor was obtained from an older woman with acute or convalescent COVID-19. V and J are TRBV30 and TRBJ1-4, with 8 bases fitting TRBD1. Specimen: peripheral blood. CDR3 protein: CAWLSRDRRNTNEKLFF. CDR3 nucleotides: TGTGCCTGGCTCTCCCGGGACAGGCGTAACACCAATGAAAAACTGTTTTTT.